This TCR beta chain is from a study of blood T cell repertoires in COVID-19. With V trimmed by 8 bases and J by 8 bases, 11 bases remained unmatched. CDR3 length equals 15 residues. Per the germline V gene, CDR1 is SNHLY and CDR2 is FYNNEI. Assay used: immunoSEQ multiplex PCR; TCRdb lists only in-frame clones, some missing. The data contain 48,000 or so clones, about 83% of them singletons. V usage is TRBV2 and J usage is TRBJ2-1; 11 bases match TRBD2. The clonotype was recovered from an older woman with acute or convalescent COVID-19. Sequences were obtained from peripheral blood. The CDR3 loop reads CASAISGGADYEQFF. The CDR3 nucleotides are TGTGCCAGCGCTATTAGCGGGGGGGCCGACTATGAGCAGTTCTTC.